These 5 T cell receptor beta chains share one sample of origin, sequenced in a study of T cell responses to AZD1222 COVID-19 vaccine. Libraries were prepared by immunoSEQ multiplex PCR; TCRdb keeps only in-frame clonotypes and omits some of them. The repertoire holds about 50,000 clones, with 80% to 90% as singletons. The specimen comprised peripheral blood, sampled on day 0 of AZD1222 vaccination. Receptors originate from an adult in good health.

The genes are TRBV18 and TRBJ1-6, with D perhaps matching TRBD1 (5 bases). The length of the CDR3 is 15 residues. Looked up from germline, CDR1 is KGHSH and CDR2 is LQKENI. Trimming cost V 1 base and J 9 bases, with 13 bases left between them. The CDR3 DNA is TGTGCCAGCTCACCACTAGGGACGTCTTCTTCACCCCTCCACTTT. Protein: CASSPLGTSSSPLHF.

The chain carries TRBV2 and TRBJ2-4, with TRBD1 identical over 9 bases. The CDR3 is 13 amino acids. Germline V gives CDR1 SNHLY, CDR2 FYNNEI. The ends lost 5 bases at V and 6 bases at J; junction bases unmatched: 2. The CDR3 DNA follows: TGTGCCAGCAGTTCGGGACAGGGAAACATTCAGTACTTC. It encodes CASSSGQGNIQYF.

The rearrangement joins TRBV7-9 to TRBJ2-1, with 15 bases lining up with TRBD2. The CDR3 spans 17 residues. After removal of 4 bases from V and 6 bases from J, the junction contained 7 bases not matched to a gene. Germline CDR1 is SEHNR and CDR2 is FQNEAQ (reference sequence). CDR3: CASSSWGLAGGPNEQFF. The CDR3 coding sequence is TGTGCCAGCAGCTCATGGGGACTAGCGGGGGGCCCCAATGAGCAGTTCTTC.

The chain uses TRBV5-8 and TRBJ1-5; D remains ambiguous. Trimming removed 2 bases from V and 6 bases from J, with 9 bases in between. The CDR3 totals 13 residues. The germline V gene encodes CDR1 SGHTS and CDR2 YDEGEE. The CDR3 bases are TGTGCCAGCAGCTTTCAGGTCCTTCAGCCCCAGCATTTT. As protein: CASSFQVLQPQHF.

This chain connects TRBV5-3 to TRBJ2-7; TRBD1 matches 9 bases. TRBV5-3 is given ORF status, its function remaining uncertain. The V segment lost 3 bases and the J segment 3 bases; nucleotides outside the gene matches: 10. This CDR3 is 16 amino acids long. CDR3 residues: CARSWYSRDRDYEQYF. In nucleotides, the CDR3 is TGTGCCAGAAGCTGGTACAGCCGGGACAGGGACTACGAGCAGTACTTC.